This entry features one TCR beta chain sequence. J lost 9 bases, V lost 6 bases, and 12 bases had no gene match. The germline V gene has CDR1 MDHEN and CDR2 SYDVKM. This CDR3 comprises 16 residues. As originally analysed: The assay estimated nucleated cells by amplifying reference gene primers. Profiled with immunoSEQ multiplex PCR; TCRdb holds only in-frame clones, not every one. V and J calls and clone size are as listed in that table; D and trimming were resolved from the DNA. Seen here are around 25,000 clones, 72% observed once, and the top ten hold 40% to 55%. This entry belongs to a study of blood T cell repertoires in COVID-19. Overall study: The United States, Italy and Spain were the sources of the acute and convalescent COVID-19 samples. T cells, B-cell-depleted T cells, or PBMCs supplied cDNA or gDNA.

The V and J genes are TRBV28 and TRBJ2-1, with 12 bases aligning to TRBD2. Material for sequencing was peripheral blood. The receptor was isolated from a woman aged 80 or over with acute or convalescent COVID-19. The CDR3 sequence: CASRLSLAGGLSEQFF. The CDR3 DNA sequence: TGTGCCAGCAGACTCTCTCTAGCGGGGGGGCTCTCTGAGCAGTTCTTC.